This TCR beta chain came from a study of T-cell memory formation after mild COVID-19. TCRdb used MiXCR to reprocess the 5' RACE reads, holding one entry per CDR3 protein. The sample includes 350,000 to 400,000 distinct CDR3 sequences, around 20% seen only once; the top ten take approximately 12%. V lost 4 bases and J 1 base, leaving 11 bases between the germline ends. This CDR3 is 15 amino acids long. Germline CDR1 and CDR2: MNHNY and SVGAGI (reference sequence). A note on this clonotype: Its specificity is unknown.

Whole-study results and caveats: Clones shrinking from day 15 to 85 showed even CD4/CD8 mixes; later expanders tilted CD4+.

The clonotype originates from an adult woman who had mild COVID-19 (a few samples of this study predate the infection). Cell type and time point are not known. J is TRBJ1-5 and V is TRBV6-6; D remains ambiguous. The sequenced material came from PBMCs or a T cell subset sorted from them (not recorded which). The DNA for the CDR3 is TGTGCCAGCAGTTTGAACGCGGGGAGCAATCAGCCCCAGCATTTT. Translated, it gives CASSLNAGSNQPQHF.